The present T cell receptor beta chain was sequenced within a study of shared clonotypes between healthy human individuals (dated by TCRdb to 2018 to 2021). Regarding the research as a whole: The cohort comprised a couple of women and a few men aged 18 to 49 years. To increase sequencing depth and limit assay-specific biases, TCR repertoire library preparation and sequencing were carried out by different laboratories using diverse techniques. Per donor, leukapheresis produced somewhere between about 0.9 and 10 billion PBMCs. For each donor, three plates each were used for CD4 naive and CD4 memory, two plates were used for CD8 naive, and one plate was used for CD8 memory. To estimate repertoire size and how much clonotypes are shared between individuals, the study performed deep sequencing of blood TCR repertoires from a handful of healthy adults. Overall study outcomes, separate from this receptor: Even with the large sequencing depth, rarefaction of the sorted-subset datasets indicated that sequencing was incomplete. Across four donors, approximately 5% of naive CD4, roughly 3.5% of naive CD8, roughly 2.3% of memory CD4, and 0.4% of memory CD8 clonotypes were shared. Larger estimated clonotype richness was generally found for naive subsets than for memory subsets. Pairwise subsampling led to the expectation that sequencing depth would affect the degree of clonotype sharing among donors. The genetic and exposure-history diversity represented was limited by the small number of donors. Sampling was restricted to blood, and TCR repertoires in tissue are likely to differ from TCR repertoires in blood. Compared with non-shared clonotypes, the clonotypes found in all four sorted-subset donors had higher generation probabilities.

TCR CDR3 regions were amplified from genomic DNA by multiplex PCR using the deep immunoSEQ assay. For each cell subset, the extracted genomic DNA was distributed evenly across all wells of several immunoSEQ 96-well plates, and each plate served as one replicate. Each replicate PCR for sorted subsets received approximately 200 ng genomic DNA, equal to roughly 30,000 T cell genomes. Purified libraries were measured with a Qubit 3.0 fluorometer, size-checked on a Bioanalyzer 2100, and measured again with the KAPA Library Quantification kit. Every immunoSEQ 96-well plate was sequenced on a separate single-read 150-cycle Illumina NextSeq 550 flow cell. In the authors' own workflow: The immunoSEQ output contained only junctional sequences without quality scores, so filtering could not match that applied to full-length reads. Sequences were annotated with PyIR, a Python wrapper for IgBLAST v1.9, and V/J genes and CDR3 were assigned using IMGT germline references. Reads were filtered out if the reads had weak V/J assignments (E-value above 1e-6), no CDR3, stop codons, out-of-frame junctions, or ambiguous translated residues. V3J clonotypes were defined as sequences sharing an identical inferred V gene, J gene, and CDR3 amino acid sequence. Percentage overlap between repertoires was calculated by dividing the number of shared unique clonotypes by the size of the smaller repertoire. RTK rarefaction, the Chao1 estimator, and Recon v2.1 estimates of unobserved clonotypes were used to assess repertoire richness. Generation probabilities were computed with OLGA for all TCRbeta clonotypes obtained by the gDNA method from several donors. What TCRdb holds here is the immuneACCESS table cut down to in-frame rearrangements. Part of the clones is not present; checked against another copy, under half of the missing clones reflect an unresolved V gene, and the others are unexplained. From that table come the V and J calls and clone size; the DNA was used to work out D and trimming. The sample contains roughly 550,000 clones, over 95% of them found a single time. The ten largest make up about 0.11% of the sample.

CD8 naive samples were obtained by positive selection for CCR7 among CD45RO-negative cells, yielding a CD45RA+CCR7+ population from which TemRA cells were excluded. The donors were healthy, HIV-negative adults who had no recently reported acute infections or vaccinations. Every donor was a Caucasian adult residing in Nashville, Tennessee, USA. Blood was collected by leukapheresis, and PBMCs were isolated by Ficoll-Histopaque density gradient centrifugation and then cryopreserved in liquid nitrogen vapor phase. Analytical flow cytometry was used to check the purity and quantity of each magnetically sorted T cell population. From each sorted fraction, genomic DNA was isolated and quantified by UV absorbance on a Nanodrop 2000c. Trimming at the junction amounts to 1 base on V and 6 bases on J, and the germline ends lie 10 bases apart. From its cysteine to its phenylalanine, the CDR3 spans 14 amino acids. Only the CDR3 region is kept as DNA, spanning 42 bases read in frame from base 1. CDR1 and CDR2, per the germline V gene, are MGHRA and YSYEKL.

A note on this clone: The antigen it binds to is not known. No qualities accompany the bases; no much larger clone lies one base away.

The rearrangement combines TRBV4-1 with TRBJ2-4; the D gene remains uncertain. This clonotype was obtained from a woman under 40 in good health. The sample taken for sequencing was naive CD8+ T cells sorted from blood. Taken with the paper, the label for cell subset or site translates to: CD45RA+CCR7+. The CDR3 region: CASSQVYRGNIQYF. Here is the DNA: TGCGCCAGCAGCCAAGTTTACCGCGGAAACATTCAGTACTTC.